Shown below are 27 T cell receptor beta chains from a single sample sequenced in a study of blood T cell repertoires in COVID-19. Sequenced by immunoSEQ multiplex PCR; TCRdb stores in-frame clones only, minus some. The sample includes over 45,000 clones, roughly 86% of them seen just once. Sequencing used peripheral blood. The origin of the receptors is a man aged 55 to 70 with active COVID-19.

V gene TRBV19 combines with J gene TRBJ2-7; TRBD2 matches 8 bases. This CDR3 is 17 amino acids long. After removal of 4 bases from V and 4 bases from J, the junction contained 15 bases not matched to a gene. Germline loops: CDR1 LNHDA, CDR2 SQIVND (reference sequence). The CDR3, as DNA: TGTGCCAGTAGTACAGGGTACTCGCGGGAGGTAGGATACGAGCAGTACTTC. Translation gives CASSTGYSREVGYEQYF.

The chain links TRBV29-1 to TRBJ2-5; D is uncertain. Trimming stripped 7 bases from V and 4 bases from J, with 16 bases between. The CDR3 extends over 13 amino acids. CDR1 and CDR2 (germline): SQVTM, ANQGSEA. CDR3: CSAPGSSGETQYF. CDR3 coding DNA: TGCAGCGCCCCGGGTAGTTCGGGAGAGACCCAGTACTTC.

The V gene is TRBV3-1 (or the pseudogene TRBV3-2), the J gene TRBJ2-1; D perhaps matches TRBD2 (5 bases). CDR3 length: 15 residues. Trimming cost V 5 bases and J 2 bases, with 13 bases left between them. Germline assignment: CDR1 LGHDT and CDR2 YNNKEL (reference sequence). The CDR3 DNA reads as TGTGCCAGCAGCGGAGGCGGGCCGCCCTACAATGAGCAGTTCTTC. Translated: CASSGGGPPYNEQFF.

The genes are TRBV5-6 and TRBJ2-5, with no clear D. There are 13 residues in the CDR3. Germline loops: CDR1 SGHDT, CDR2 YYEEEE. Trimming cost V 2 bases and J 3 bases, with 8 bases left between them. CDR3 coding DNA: TGTGCCAGCAGCTTAAAAGGAGAAGAGACCCAGTACTTC. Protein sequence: CASSLKGEETQYF.

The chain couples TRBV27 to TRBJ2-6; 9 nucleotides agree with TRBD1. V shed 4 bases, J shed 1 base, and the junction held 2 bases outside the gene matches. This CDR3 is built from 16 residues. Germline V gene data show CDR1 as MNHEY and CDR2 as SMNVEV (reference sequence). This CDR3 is CASSYRGLSGANVLTF. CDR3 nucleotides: TGTGCCAGCAGTTACAGGGGGCTTTCTGGGGCCAACGTCCTGACTTTC.

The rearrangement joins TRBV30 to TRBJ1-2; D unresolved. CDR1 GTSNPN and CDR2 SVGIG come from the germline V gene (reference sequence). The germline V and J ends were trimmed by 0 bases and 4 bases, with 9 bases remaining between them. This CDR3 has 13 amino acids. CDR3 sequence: CAWSVGVGYGYTF. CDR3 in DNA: TGTGCCTGGAGTGTAGGAGTTGGCTATGGCTACACCTTC.

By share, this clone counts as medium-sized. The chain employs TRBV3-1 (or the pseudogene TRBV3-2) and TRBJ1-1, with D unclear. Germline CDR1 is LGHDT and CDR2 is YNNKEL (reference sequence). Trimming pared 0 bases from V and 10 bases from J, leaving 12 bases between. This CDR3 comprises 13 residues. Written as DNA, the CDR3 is TGTGCCAGCAGCCAAGATAGGAGGGCCAGAGCTTTCTTT. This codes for CASSQDRRARAFF.

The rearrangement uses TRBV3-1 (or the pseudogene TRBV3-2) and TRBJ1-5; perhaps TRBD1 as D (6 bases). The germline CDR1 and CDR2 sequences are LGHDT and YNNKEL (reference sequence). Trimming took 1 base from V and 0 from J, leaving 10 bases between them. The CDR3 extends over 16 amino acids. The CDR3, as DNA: TGTGCCAGCAGCCAAGGGGGGGGCTATAGCAATCAGCCCCAGCATTTT. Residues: CASSQGGGYSNQPQHF.

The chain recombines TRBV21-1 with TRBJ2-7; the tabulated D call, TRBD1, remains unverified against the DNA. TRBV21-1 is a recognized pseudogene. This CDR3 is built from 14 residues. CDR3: CASSISNRSYEQYF. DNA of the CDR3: TGTGCCAGCAGCATAAGTAACAGGTCGTACGAGCAGTACTTC.

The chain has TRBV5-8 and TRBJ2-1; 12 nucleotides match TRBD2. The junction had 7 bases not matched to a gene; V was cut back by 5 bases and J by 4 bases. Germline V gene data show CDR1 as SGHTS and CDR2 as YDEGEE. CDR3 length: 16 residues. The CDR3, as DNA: TGTGCCAGCAGTTCCGGACTAGCGGGGAGTTACAATGAGCAGTTCTTC. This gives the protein CASSSGLAGSYNEQFF.

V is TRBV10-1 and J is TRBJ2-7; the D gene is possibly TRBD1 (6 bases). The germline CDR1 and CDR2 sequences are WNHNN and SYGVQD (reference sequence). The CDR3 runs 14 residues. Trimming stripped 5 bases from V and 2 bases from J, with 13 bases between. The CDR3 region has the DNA TGCGCCAGCAGTCCCGGACAGTTCACCTACGAGCAGTACTTC. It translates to CASSPGQFTYEQYF.

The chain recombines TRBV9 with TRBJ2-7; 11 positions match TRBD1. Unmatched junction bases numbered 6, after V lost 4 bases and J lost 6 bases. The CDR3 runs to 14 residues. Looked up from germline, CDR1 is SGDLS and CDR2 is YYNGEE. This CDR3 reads CASSSPGTGGEQYF. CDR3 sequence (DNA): TGTGCCAGCAGCTCCCCCGGGACAGGGGGCGAGCAGTACTTC. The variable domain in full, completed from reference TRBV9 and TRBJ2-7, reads DSGVTQTPKHLITATGQRVTLRCSPRSGDLSVYWYQQSLDQGLQFLIQYYNGEERAKGNILERFSAQQFPDLHSELNLSSLELGDSALYFCASSSPGTGGEQYFGPGTRLTVT.

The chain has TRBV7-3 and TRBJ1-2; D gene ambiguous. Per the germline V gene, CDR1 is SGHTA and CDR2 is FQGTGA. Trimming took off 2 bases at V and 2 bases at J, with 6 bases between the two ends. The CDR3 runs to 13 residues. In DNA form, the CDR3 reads TGTGCCAGCAGCTTAGGAGGGAACTATGGCTACACCTTC. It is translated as CASSLGGNYGYTF.

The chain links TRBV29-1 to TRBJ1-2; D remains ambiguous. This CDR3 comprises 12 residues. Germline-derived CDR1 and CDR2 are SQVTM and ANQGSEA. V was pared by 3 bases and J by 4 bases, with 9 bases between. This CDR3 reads CSVDEGFYGYTF. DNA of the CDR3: TGCAGCGTTGACGAGGGATTCTATGGCTACACCTTC.

In DNA form, the CDR3 reads TGTGCCACCAGTGATTTGCACAGGAGTTCGGGCCATCTAGAGACCCAGTACTTC. Translating gives CATSDLHRSSGHLETQYF. The chain uses TRBV24-1 and TRBJ2-5; D is possibly TRBD1 (5 bases). The germline V gene has CDR1 KGHDR and CDR2 SFDVKD. The CDR3 has 18 residues. V lost 0 bases and J 4 bases, leaving 20 bases between the germline ends.

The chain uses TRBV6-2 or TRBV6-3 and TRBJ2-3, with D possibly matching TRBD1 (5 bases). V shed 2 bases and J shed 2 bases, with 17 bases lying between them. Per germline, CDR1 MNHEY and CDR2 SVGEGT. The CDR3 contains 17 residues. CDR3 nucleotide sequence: TGTGCCAGCAGTTACAGCCCCGACAGCGTTTACACAGATACGCAGTATTTT. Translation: CASSYSPDSVYTDTQYF.

The CDR3 protein is CASSLARNTGELFF. In nucleotides, the CDR3 is TGTGCCAGCAGCCTAGCACGGAACACCGGGGAGCTGTTTTTT. This chain links TRBV14 with TRBJ2-2; unclear D gene. Trimming removed 4 bases at V and 1 base at J, with 7 bases between. This CDR3 has 14 amino acids. Germline CDR1 reads SGHDN; CDR2 reads FVKESK.

The CDR3 DNA reads TGTGCCAGCAGCGTAGGTCAGGGATTAATAGAGACCCAGTACTTC. Translating gives CASSVGQGLIETQYF. This chain links TRBV9 with TRBJ2-5; TRBD1 is a possible D gene (5 bases). The V gene lost 0 bases and the J gene lost 4 bases, with 13 bases spanning the gap. The germline gives CDR1 SGDLS, CDR2 YYNGEE. This CDR3 has 15 residues.

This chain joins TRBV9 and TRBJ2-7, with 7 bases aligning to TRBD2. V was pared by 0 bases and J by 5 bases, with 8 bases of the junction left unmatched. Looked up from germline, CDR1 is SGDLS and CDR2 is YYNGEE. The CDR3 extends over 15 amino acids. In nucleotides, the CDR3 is TGTGCCAGCAGCGTAGGCTACGGGAGGAACCACGAGCAGTACTTC. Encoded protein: CASSVGYGRNHEQYF.

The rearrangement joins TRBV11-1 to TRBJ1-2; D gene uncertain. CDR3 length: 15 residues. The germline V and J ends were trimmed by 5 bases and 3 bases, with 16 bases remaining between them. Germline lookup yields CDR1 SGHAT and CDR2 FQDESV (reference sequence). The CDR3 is CASSPRVTSYYGYTF. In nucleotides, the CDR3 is TGTGCCAGCAGCCCCCGGGTTACAAGTTACTATGGCTACACCTTC.

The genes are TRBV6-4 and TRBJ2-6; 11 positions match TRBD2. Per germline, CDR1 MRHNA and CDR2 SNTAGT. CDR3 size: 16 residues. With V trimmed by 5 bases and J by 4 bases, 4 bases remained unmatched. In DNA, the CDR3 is TGTGCCAGCAGTCCCCGACTAGCGGGAGGGGCCAACGTCCTGACTTTC. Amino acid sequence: CASSPRLAGGANVLTF.

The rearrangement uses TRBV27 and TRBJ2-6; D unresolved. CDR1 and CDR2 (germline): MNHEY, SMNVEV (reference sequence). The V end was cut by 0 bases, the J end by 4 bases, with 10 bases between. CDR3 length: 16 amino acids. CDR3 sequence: CASSLSYISGANVLTF. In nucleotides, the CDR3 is TGTGCCAGCAGTTTATCTTATATCTCGGGGGCCAACGTCCTGACTTTC.

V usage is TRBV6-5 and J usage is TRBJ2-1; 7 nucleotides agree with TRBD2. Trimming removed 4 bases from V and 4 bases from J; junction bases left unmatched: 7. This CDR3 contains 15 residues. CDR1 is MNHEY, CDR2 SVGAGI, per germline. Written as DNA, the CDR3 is TGTGCCAGCAGTTGGGGGGGGGAACATTACAATGAGCAGTTCTTC. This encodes CASSWGGEHYNEQFF.

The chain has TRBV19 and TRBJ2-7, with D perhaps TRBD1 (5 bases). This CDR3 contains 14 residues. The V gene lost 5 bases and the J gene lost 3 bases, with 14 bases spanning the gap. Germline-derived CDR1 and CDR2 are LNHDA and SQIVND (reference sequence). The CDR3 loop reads CASSVGRGYYEQYF. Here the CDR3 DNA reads TGTGCCAGTAGTGTGGGGCGAGGCTACTACGAGCAGTACTTC. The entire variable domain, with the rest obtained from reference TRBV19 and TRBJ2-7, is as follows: DGGITQSPKYLFRKEGQNVTLSCEQNLNHDAMYWYRQDPGQGLRLIYYSQIVNDFQKGDIAEGYSVSREKKESFPLTVTSAQKNPTAFYLCASSVGRGYYEQYFGPGTRLTVT.

The CDR3 DNA reads TGTGCCAGCAGTTATTACGGGAGCTACGAGCAGTACTTC. As protein: CASSYYGSYEQYF. The chain combines TRBV6-5 with TRBJ2-7; a weak D match, TRBD2 (6 bases). The germline CDR1 and CDR2 sequences are MNHEY and SVGAGI. The V end was cut by 3 bases, the J end by 3 bases, with 9 bases between. This CDR3 is built from 13 residues.

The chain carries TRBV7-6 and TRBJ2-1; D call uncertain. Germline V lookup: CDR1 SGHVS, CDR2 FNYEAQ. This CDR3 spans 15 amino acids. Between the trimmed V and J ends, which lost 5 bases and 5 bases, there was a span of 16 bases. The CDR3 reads CASSVYFTRDNEQFF. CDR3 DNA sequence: TGTGCCAGCAGCGTATACTTTACTCGGGACAATGAGCAGTTCTTC.

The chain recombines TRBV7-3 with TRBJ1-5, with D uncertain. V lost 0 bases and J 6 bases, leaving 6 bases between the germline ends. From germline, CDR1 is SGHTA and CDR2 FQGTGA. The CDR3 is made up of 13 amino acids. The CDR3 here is CASSLTYGQPQHF. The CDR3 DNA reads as TGTGCCAGCAGCTTAACGTACGGTCAGCCCCAGCATTTT.